A single sample gave rise to the 20 T cell receptor beta chains below, sequenced in a study of shared clonotypes between healthy human individuals. TCRdb keeps only in-frame clones here, not all; method: immunoSEQ multiplex PCR. This repertoire shows roughly 2.2 million clones, under 95% found once; its top ten account for approximately 0.4%. Sample: naive CD4+ T cells from PBMCs. Subset here: CD45RA+ positively selected. These receptor sequences come from a young man in good health. Some clones in this sample may be carry-over from other donors' samples.

The rearrangement links TRBV18 to TRBJ1-2, with 7 bases fitting TRBD1. This CDR3 has 14 amino acids. Germline assignment: CDR1 KGHSH and CDR2 LQKENI. V was clipped by 5 bases and J by 2 bases; unmatched bases: 5. In nucleotides, the CDR3 is TGTGCCAGCTCATCGGGACAGCTAAACTATGGCTACACCTTC. Translating it yields CASSSGQLNYGYTF.

The V call is TRBV6-1, the J call TRBJ1-1; D may be TRBD1 (5 bases). The germline V and J ends were trimmed by 2 bases and 5 bases, with 12 bases remaining between them. The CDR3 is 14 amino acids. Germline V CDR1 and CDR2: MNHNS, SASEGT. CDR3 in DNA: TGTGCCAGCAGTGAAACCGGGGCCCGGACTGAAGCTTTCTTT. Residues: CASSETGARTEAFF.

The chain carries TRBV10-3 and TRBJ2-1; a possible D gene is TRBD1 (6 bases). This CDR3 is built from 14 residues. Trimming pared 9 bases from V and 3 bases from J, leaving 15 bases between. CDR1 and CDR2 from the germline V gene are ENHRY and SYGVKD. The CDR3 loop reads CAIAPGQDYNEQFF. The CDR3 bases are TGTGCCATTGCCCCGGGACAAGACTACAATGAGCAGTTCTTC.

The chain has TRBV18 and TRBJ2-1, with TRBD2 as a possible D gene (5 bases). The germline V and J ends were trimmed by 2 bases and 6 bases, with 11 bases remaining between them. The CDR3 is 14 amino acids. The V gene's germline CDR1 is KGHSH and CDR2 LQKENI. The CDR3 DNA sequence: TGTGCCAGCTCACCAAACTTTAGCGCCAATGAGCAGTTCTTC. This sequence encodes CASSPNFSANEQFF.

The CDR3 DNA is TGTGCCAGCAGTTTCGGACAGGCAGGGGATACGCAGTATTTT. Protein: CASSFGQAGDTQYF. The chain combines TRBV28 with TRBJ2-3; 7 positions agree with TRBD1. Germline assignment: CDR1 MDHEN and CDR2 SYDVKM. The ends lost 3 bases at V and 6 bases at J; junction bases unmatched: 6. The CDR3 spans 14 residues.

The chain employs TRBV19 and TRBJ1-2; no firm D call. This CDR3 contains 14 residues. The germline V and J ends were trimmed by 5 bases and 4 bases, with 14 bases remaining between them. Germline loops: CDR1 LNHDA, CDR2 SQIVND (reference sequence). CDR3 loop: CASSGRTGIYGYTF. CDR3 nucleotide sequence: TGTGCCAGTAGTGGACGGACCGGGATCTATGGCTACACCTTC.

The genes are TRBV9 and TRBJ2-5; 9 nucleotides agree with TRBD1. This CDR3 is 15 amino acids long. CDR1 and CDR2 (germline): SGDLS, YYNGEE. V was pared by 3 bases and J by 5 bases, with 8 bases of the junction left unmatched. CDR3 nucleotides: TGTGCCAGCAGCGCGACAGGGGGGACAAGGGAGACCCAGTACTTC. This codes for CASSATGGTRETQYF.

The V gene is TRBV10-3, the J gene TRBJ1-3; D is unclear. V was shortened by 6 bases and J by 3 bases, with 18 bases between the two germline ends. Germline loops: CDR1 ENHRY, CDR2 SYGVKD. The CDR3 runs 16 residues. CDR3 in DNA: TGTGCCATCAGGAGTCCCGTGGGGAGTTATGGAAACACCATATATTTT. It specifies CAIRSPVGSYGNTIYF.

The chain is built from TRBV27 and TRBJ2-6; D is unresolved. Trimming removed 4 bases from V and 4 bases from J, with 11 bases in between. The CDR3 length is 15 residues. Germline CDR1 and CDR2: MNHEY and SMNVEV (reference sequence). The CDR3 region has the DNA TGTGCCAGCAGTTCCCTTCGTGCCGGGGCCAACGTCCTGACTTTC. Protein product: CASSSLRAGANVLTF.

CDR3 amino acids: CASVYRGPPNTEAFF. CDR3 DNA sequence: TGTGCCAGCGTTTACAGGGGGCCGCCGAACACTGAAGCTTTCTTT. The chain joins TRBV7-9 to TRBJ1-1, with 9 bases that match TRBD1. The CDR3 extends over 15 amino acids. Losses at the gene ends were 8 bases for V and 1 base for J; bases not matched to a gene: 8. Germline CDR1 and CDR2: SEHNR and FQNEAQ (reference sequence).

V is TRBV28 and J is TRBJ1-3; no firm D call. The V gene's germline CDR1 is MDHEN and CDR2 SYDVKM. The CDR3 is made up of 15 amino acids. The V end lost 2 bases, the J end lost 1 base, and 9 bases lay between the germline ends. This chain's CDR3 is CASSLVFASGNTIYF. As DNA, the CDR3 is TGTGCCAGCAGTTTAGTCTTTGCGTCTGGAAACACCATATATTTT. Variable domain in full (rest from reference TRBV28 and TRBJ1-3): DVKVTQSSRYLVKRTGEKVFLECVQDMDHENMFWYRQDPGLGLRLIYFSYDVKMKEKGDIPEGYSVSREKKERFSLILESASTNQTSMYLCASSLVFASGNTIYFGEGSWLTVV.

The V call is TRBV6-1, the J call TRBJ1-1; TRBD1 might be the D (6 bases). The CDR3 extends over 16 amino acids. Between the trimmed V and J ends, which lost 2 bases and 2 bases, there was a span of 15 bases. Germline V gives CDR1 MNHNS, CDR2 SASEGT. In DNA, the CDR3 is TGTGCCAGCAGTGAACGATGGGGGGGCGGAAACACTGAAGCTTTCTTT. Its protein is CASSERWGGGNTEAFF.

The chain links TRBV7-9 to TRBJ2-7, with a possible D match to TRBD1 (5 bases). Trimming removed 5 bases at V and 5 bases at J, with 16 bases between. The CDR3 runs to 14 residues. Germline loops: CDR1 SEHNR, CDR2 FQNEAQ (reference sequence). The DNA of the CDR3 is TGTGCCAGCAGCCCCCCCAGGGCCAACAACGAGCAGTACTTC. Residues: CASSPPRANNEQYF.

The chain employs TRBV25-1 and TRBJ1-2; a weak D match, TRBD1 (5 bases). CDR1 and CDR2 (germline): MGHDK, SYGVNS. The CDR3 is 17 amino acids. V was cut by 2 bases and J by 5 bases, with 21 bases left in between. As DNA, the CDR3 is TGTGCCAGCAGTGAAGTCGGATCGGGGGGGACGCGGTATGGCTACACCTTC. Translating it yields CASSEVGSGGTRYGYTF.

The V and J genes are TRBV6-7 and TRBJ1-2, with TRBD1 as a possible D gene (6 bases). TRBV6-7 qualifies as an ORF whose function is uncertain. V dropped 4 bases and J dropped 4 bases, with 19 bases sitting between them. CDR3 length: 16 residues. Written as DNA, the CDR3 is TGTGCCAGCAGTTTCCTACAGGGAGGGAATTGCTATGGCTACACCTTC. Amino acid sequence: CASSFLQGGNCYGYTF.

This sequence joins TRBV11-1 and TRBJ2-7, with 8 bases fitting TRBD2. Germline-derived CDR1 and CDR2 are SGHAT and FQDESV (reference sequence). V trimming: 6 bases; J trimming: 5 bases; junction bases outside the gene matches: 9. The CDR3 contains 14 residues. In nucleotides, the CDR3 is TGTGCCAGCAGGGGACTAGTATATGAGCACGAGCAGTACTTC. It translates to CASRGLVYEHEQYF.

The DNA for the CDR3 is TGTGCCAGCAGTATCAGGGGTGCCTCCTACGAGCAGTACTTC. Protein: CASSIRGASYEQYF. The chain links TRBV28 to TRBJ2-7; tentatively, D is TRBD1 (6 bases). V was cut by 5 bases and J by 0 bases, with 11 bases left in between. The germline V gene encodes CDR1 MDHEN and CDR2 SYDVKM. This CDR3 is 14 amino acids long.

Comment on this clone: Other nucleotide sequences from this sample produce the same CDR3. CDR3 in DNA: TGCAGTGCTACTGTGGAGACCCAGTACTTC. Protein: CSATVETQYF. The chain uses TRBV20-1 and TRBJ2-5, with unresolved D. Trimming took 4 bases from V and 5 from J, leaving 5 bases between them. Germline values: CDR1 DFQATT, CDR2 SNEGSKA (reference sequence). The CDR3 is 10 residues long.

V is TRBV28 and J is TRBJ1-1; D is unresolved. The germline V gene has CDR1 MDHEN and CDR2 SYDVKM. V lost 5 bases to trimming and J lost 3 bases, with 4 bases between them. The CDR3 length is 11 residues. This CDR3 reads CASSRHTEAFF. CDR3 DNA: TGTGCCAGCAGTCGCCACACTGAAGCTTTCTTT.

V usage is TRBV25-1 and J usage is TRBJ2-1; 10 bases map to TRBD2. J gave up 6 bases and V 5 bases, and 4 bases lay outside the gene matches. This CDR3 has 14 amino acids. Per the germline V gene, CDR1 is MGHDK and CDR2 is SYGVNS. CDR3 DNA: TGTGCCAGCAGTTCGGCTAGCGGGAGCAATGAGCAGTTCTTC. Translating it yields CASSSASGSNEQFF.